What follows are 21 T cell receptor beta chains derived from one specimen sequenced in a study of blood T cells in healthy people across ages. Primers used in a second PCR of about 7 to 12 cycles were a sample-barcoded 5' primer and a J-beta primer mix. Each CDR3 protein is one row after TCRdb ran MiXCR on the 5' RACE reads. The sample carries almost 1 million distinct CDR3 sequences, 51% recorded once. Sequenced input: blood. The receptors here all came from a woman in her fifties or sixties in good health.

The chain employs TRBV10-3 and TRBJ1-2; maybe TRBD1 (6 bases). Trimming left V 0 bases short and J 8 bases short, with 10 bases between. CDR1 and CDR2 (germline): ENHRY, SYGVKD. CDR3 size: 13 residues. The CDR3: CAISESPGDGYTF. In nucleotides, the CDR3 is TGTGCCATCAGTGAGTCGCCAGGGGACGGCTACACCTTC.

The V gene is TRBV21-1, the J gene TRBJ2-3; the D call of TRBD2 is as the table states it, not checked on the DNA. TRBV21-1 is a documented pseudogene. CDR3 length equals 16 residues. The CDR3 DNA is TGTGCCAGCAGCAAGGTCGGACTAGCGGGATCAGATATGCAGTATTTT. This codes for CASSKVGLAGSDMQYF.

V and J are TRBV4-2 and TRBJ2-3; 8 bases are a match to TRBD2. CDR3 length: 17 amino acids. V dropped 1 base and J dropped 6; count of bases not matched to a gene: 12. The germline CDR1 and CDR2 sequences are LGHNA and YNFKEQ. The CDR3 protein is CASSQGPGGLLTDTQYF. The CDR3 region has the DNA TGTGCCAGCAGCCAAGGCCCGGGGGGGCTTTTGACGGATACGCAGTATTTT.

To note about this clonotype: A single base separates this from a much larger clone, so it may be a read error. CDR3 sequence (DNA): TGCGCCCGCAGCCCGCAGGGGGAAGCCACAGATACGCAGTATTTT. Protein: CARSPQGEATDTQYF. The chain recombines TRBV4-3 with TRBJ2-3, with 7 bases that match TRBD1. CDR1 and CDR2 from the germline V gene are LGHNA and YSLEER. The CDR3 has 15 amino acids.

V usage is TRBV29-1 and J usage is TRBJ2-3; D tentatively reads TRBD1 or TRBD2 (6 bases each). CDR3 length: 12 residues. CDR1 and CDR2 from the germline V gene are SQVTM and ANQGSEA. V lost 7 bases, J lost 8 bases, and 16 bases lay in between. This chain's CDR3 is CSGGTAGVTQYF. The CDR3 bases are TGCAGCGGCGGGACCGCAGGGGTTACGCAGTATTTT.

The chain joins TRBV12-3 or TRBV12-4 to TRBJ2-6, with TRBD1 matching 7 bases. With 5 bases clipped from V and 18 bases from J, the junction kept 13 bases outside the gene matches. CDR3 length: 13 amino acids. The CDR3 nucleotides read TGTGCCAGCAGTCCTACCCGGACAGGTTTAGGGACTTTC. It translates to CASSPTRTGLGTF.

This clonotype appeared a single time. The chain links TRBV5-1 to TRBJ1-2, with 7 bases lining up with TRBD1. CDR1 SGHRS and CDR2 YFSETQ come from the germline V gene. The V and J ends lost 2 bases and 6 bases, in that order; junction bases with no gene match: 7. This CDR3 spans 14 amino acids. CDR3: CASSLDGTADGYTF. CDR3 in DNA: TGCGCCAGCAGCTTAGACGGGACAGCCGATGGCTACACCTTC.

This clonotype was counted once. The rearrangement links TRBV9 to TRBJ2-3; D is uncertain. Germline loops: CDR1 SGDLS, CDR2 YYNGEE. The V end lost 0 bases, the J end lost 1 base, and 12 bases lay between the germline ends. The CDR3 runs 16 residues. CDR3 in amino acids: CASSVVSGDGTDTQYF. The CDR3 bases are TGTGCCAGCAGCGTAGTGTCTGGCGATGGCACAGATACGCAGTATTTT.

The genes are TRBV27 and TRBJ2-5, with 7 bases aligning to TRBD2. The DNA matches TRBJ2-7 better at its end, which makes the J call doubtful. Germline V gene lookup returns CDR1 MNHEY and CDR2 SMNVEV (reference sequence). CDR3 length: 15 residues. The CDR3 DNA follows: TGTGCCAGCAGTTCATACCCGGGAGGCGTTTACGAGCAGTACTTC. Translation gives CASSSYPGGVYEQYF.

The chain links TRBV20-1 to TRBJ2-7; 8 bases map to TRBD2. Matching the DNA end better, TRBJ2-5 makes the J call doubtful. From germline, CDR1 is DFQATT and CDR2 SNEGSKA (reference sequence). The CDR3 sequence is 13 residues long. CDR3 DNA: TGCAGTGCTAGCACCGGGACTAGTGGGACCCAGTACTTC. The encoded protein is CSASTGTSGTQYF.

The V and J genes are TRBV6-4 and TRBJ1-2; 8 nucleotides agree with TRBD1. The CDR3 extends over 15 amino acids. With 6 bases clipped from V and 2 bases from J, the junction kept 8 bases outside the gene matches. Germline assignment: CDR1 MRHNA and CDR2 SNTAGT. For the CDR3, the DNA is TGTGCCAGCAGAGGATTGGACAGGGAAAACTATGGCTACACCTTC. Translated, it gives CASRGLDRENYGYTF.

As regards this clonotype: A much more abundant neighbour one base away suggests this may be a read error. The CDR3 bases are TGTGCCAGCAGCTTAGTCAGCAGGACAGACACCGGGGAGCTGTTTTTT. Amino acid sequence: CASSLVSRTDTGELFF. This rearrangement joins TRBV7-2 to TRBJ2-2, with D possibly matching TRBD1 (6 bases). The CDR3 runs 16 residues. The germline V and J ends were trimmed by 1 base and 3 bases, with 12 bases remaining between them. Germline lookup yields CDR1 SGHTA and CDR2 FQGNSA.

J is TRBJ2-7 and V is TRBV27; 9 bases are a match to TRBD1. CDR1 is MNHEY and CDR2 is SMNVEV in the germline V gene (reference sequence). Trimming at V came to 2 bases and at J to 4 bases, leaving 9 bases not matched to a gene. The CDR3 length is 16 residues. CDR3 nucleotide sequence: TGTGCCAGCAGTTTAGGGCCTGGGACAGGGCTTTACGAGCAGTACTTC. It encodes CASSLGPGTGLYEQYF.

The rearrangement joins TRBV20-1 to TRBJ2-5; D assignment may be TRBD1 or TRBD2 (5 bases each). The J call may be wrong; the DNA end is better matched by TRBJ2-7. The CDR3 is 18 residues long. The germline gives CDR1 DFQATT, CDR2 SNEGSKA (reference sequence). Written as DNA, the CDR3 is TGCAGTGCCCGTGGGACCCTCAGCAAGCTGTTGGATGGCCGCGAGCAGTACTTC. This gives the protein CSARGTLSKLLDGREQYF.

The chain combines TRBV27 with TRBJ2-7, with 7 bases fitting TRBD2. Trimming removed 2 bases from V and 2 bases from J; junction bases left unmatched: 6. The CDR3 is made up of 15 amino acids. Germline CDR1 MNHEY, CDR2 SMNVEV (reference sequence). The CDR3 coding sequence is TGTGCCAGCAGTTTAGGAGCGGGAACTACCTACGAGCAGTACTTC. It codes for CASSLGAGTTYEQYF.

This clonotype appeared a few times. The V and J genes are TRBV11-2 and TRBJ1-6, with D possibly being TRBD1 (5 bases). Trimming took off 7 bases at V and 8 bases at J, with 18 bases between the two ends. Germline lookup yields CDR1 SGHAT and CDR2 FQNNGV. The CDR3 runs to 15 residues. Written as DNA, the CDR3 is TGTGCCAGCACCCTATCGGGGCAGGGCTATTCACCCCTCCACTTT. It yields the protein CASTLSGQGYSPLHF.

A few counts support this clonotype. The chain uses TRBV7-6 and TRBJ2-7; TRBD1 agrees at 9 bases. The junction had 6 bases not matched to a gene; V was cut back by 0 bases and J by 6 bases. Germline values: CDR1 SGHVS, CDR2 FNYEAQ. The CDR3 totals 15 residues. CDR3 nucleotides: TGTGCCAGCAGCTTAGCCCGGAGGACAGGGGCCGAGCAGTACTTC. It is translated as CASSLARRTGAEQYF.

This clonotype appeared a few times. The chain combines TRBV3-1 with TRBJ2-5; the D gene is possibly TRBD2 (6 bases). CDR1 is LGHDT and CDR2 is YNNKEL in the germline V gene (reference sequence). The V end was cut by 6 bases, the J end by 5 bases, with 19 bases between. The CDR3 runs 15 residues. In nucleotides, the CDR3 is TGTGCCAGCAGGTATAGGACCACACGGGGGGAGACCCAGTACTTC. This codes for CASRYRTTRGETQYF.

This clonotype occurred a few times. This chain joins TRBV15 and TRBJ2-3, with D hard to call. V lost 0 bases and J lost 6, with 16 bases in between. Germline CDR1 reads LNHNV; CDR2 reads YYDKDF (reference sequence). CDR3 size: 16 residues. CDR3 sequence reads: CATSRDPRKDLDTQYF. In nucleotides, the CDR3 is TGTGCCACCAGCAGAGATCCCCGGAAGGATTTGGATACGCAGTATTTT. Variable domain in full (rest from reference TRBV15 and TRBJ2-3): DAMVIQNPRYQVTQFGKPVTLSCSQTLNHNVMYWYQQKSSQAPKLLFHYYDKDFNNEADTPDNFQSRRPNTSFCFLDIRSPGLGDTAMYLCATSRDPRKDLDTQYFGPGTRLTVL.

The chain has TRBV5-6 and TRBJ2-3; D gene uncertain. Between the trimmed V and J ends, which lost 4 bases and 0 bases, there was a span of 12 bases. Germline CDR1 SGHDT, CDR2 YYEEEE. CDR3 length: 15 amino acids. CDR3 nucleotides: TGTGCCAGCAGCACACAACGGGCTAGCACAGATACGCAGTATTTT. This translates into CASSTQRASTDTQYF.

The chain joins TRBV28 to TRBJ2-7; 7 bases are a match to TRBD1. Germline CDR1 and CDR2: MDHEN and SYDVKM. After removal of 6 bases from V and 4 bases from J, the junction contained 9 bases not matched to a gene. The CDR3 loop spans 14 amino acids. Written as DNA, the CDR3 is TGTGCCAGCAGGGGAGACAGGGTAATTTACGAGCAGTACTTC. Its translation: CASRGDRVIYEQYF.